Listed below are T cell receptor beta chains from one sample, sequenced in a study of persistence of HIV-infected CD4 T cells. Assay: immunoSEQ multiplex PCR; the TCRdb copy retains only in-frame clones and omits some. The table records about 43,000 clones, about four fifths of them present only once. These receptors' antigens are unknown. The specimen was CD4+ T cells sorted from PBMCs after approximately 19-hour stimulation, collected from a patient who received antiretroviral therapy. Receptors were obtained from an adult man with HIV who was CMV-seropositive. The CDR3 runs from the conserved cysteine through the conserved F or W. Each record gives: CDR3 DNA, CDR3 protein, D gene, clone size, J gene, V gene. A D gene is named only where the DNA matches it firmly. Only part of the rows carry a size: once, few, many, or a class if the clone is expanded.

DNA: TGTGCCAGCTCACCACCGCACAGGGTGACGGAGACCCAGTACTTC; CDR3: CASSPPHRVTETQYF; D: .; size: .; J: TRBJ2-5; V: TRBV18
DNA: TGCGCCAGCAGTCAATCGATAGGACTAAGCACTGAAGCTTTCTTT; CDR3: CASSQSIGLSTEAFF; D: .; size: .; J: TRBJ1-1; V: TRBV23-1
DNA: TGTGCCAGCAGCCAATTGACAGCTAACTATGGCTACACCTTC; CDR3: CASSQLTANYGYTF; D: .; size: once; J: TRBJ1-2; V: TRBV5-5
DNA: TGTGCCAGCAGCTTGGCGATAGGGGAGACCCAGTACTTC; CDR3: CASSLAIGETQYF; D: .; size: .; J: TRBJ2-5; V: TRBV5-4
DNA: TGTGCCTGGAACCGGGACAGGGGTGAGACCCAGTACTTC; CDR3: CAWNRDRGETQYF; D: TRBD1; size: .; J: TRBJ2-5; V: TRBV30
DNA: TGTGCCAGCAGCGCCGGGACTAGCGGGAGGACCGGGGAGCTGTTTTTT; CDR3: CASSAGTSGRTGELFF; D: TRBD2; size: few; J: TRBJ2-2; V: TRBV5-4
DNA: TGTGCCTGGAGCGGTGACTACGAGCAGTACTTC; CDR3: CAWSGDYEQYF; D: .; size: .; J: TRBJ2-7; V: TRBV30
DNA: TGCGCCAGCAGCTTCCTCCGGGACGGTTCCACAGATACGCAGTATTTT; CDR3: CASSFLRDGSTDTQYF; D: .; size: .; J: TRBJ2-3; V: TRBV5-1
DNA: TGTGCCAGCAGTTTACGGGGGTCCAGGGAAAAACTGTTTTTT; CDR3: CASSLRGSREKLFF; D: .; size: .; J: TRBJ1-4; V: TRBV27
DNA: TGTGCCAGCAGCCCTGGGACAGGGGGAGACGAGCAGTACTTC; CDR3: CASSPGTGGDEQYF; D: TRBD1; size: .; J: TRBJ2-7; V: TRBV5-8
DNA: TGTGCCATCAGTGACCGGGGGCAAGGCGAGCAGTACTTC; CDR3: CAISDRGQGEQYF; D: .; size: once; J: TRBJ2-7; V: TRBV10-3
DNA: TGTGCCAGCAACCCCGGGGAGGGGAGGACTGAAGCTTTCTTT; CDR3: CASNPGEGRTEAFF; D: .; size: .; J: TRBJ1-1; V: TRBV11-1
DNA: TGTGCCAGCAGGGAGGGGAGCTCCTATAATTCACCCCTCCACTTT; CDR3: CASREGSSYNSPLHF; D: .; size: once; J: TRBJ1-6; V: TRBV27
DNA: TGTGCCAGCAGCGTAGAGGAGGGGAGAAACACTGAAGCTTTCTTT; CDR3: CASSVEEGRNTEAFF; D: .; size: .; J: TRBJ1-1; V: TRBV9
DNA: TGTGCCAGCAGCTTATACAGGGGGGAAAGAGAAAAACTGTTTTTT; CDR3: CASSLYRGEREKLFF; D: TRBD1; size: .; J: TRBJ1-4; V: TRBV7-2
DNA: TGCGCCAGCAGCCTGGGAGGGTATGCACCAGATACGCAGTATTTT; CDR3: CASSLGGYAPDTQYF; D: TRBD2; size: .; J: TRBJ2-3; V: TRBV4-1
DNA: TGTGCCAGCAGCCTTAGGAGGGGGACAGATACGCAGTATTTT; CDR3: CASSLRRGTDTQYF; D: .; size: .; J: TRBJ2-3; V: TRBV7-8
DNA: TGTGCCAGTAGTATAGATTCGGCAGGGGGAGGTGGCTACACCTTC; CDR3: CASSIDSAGGGGYTF; D: TRBD1; size: .; J: TRBJ1-2; V: TRBV19
DNA: TGTGCCTGGCAGGAATCCGGGACATCCCGAGAGTACTTC; CDR3: CAWQESGTSREYF; D: .; size: .; J: TRBJ2-7; V: TRBV30
DNA: TGTGCCAGCAGTGAAGCCGAAGTCAAGAGGGAGCAGTACTTC; CDR3: CASSEAEVKREQYF; D: .; size: .; J: TRBJ2-7; V: TRBV2
DNA: TGTGCCAGCAGCCTAACCGGGACAGGGGGTTACGAGCAGTACTTC; CDR3: CASSLTGTGGYEQYF; D: TRBD1; size: .; J: TRBJ2-7; V: TRBV7-8
DNA: TGTGCCAGCAGCTTGAGGCACGGGGATCAGTACTTC; CDR3: CASSLRHGDQYF; D: .; size: .; J: TRBJ2-4; V: TRBV5-4
DNA: TGTGCCAGTAGTTCAACTAGCGGGGGGTTCCAAGAGACCCAGTACTTC; CDR3: CASSSTSGGFQETQYF; D: TRBD2; size: few; J: TRBJ2-5; V: TRBV19
DNA: TGTGCCAGCAGCCAAGTATCGAGGGTAGTATTGGACCAAGAGACCCAGTACTTC; CDR3: CASSQVSRVVLDQETQYF; D: .; size: .; J: TRBJ2-5; V: TRBV14
DNA: TGCGCCAGCAGCTCAGGACTAGCGGGAGGGATTGGATCCTACGAGCAGTACTTC; CDR3: CASSSGLAGGIGSYEQYF; D: TRBD2; size: .; J: TRBJ2-7; V: TRBV5-1
DNA: TGTGCCTGGGCGAGGGGGGCGGGTCAGCCCCAGCATTTT; CDR3: CAWARGAGQPQHF; D: .; size: few; J: TRBJ1-5; V: TRBV30
DNA: TGCGCCAGCAGCTTGGTGGCTACCGAAACGACTGAAGCTTTCTTT; CDR3: CASSLVATETTEAFF; D: .; size: .; J: TRBJ1-1; V: TRBV5-1
DNA: TGTGCCAGCAGCTTAGAAACAGCCTCTGAAGCTTTCTTT; CDR3: CASSLETASEAFF; D: .; size: few; J: TRBJ1-1; V: TRBV7-9
DNA: TGTGCCAGCTCACCAGGGGGTAGCTATGGCTACACCTTC; CDR3: CASSPGGSYGYTF; D: .; size: .; J: TRBJ1-2; V: TRBV18
DNA: TGTGCCTCTAGGGGGGGTCTACCTATGAACACTGAAGCTTTCTTT; CDR3: CASRGGLPMNTEAFF; D: .; size: few; J: TRBJ1-1; V: TRBV10-3
DNA: TGTGCCTGGAGCGGGGGCCACAATGAGCAGTTCTTC; CDR3: CAWSGGHNEQFF; D: .; size: .; J: TRBJ2-1; V: TRBV30
DNA: TGTGCCAGCAGCCAAGAGCGGAATACGCAGTATTTT; CDR3: CASSQERNTQYF; D: .; size: .; J: TRBJ2-3; V: TRBV3-1/TRBV3-2
DNA: TGTGCCATCAGTGATGGAGACCAAGAGACCCAGTACTTC; CDR3: CAISDGDQETQYF; D: .; size: .; J: TRBJ2-5; V: TRBV10-3
DNA: TGTGCCAGTAGCTTATCGGCTGAAGCTTTCTTT; CDR3: CASSLSAEAFF; D: .; size: .; J: TRBJ1-1; V: TRBV19
DNA: TGTGCCAGCAGCTTAGATAGGACAGGCAATCAGCCCCAGCATTTT; CDR3: CASSLDRTGNQPQHF; D: .; size: once; J: TRBJ1-5; V: TRBV7-2
DNA: TGTGCCAGTAGCCCAGACAGGAGCTACGAGCAGTACTTC; CDR3: CASSPDRSYEQYF; D: .; size: .; J: TRBJ2-7; V: TRBV19
DNA: TGTGCCAGCAACACCGGGGGACTCGTGAACACTGAAGCTTTCTTT; CDR3: CASNTGGLVNTEAFF; D: .; size: .; J: TRBJ1-1; V: TRBV28
DNA: TGCAGCGCCGGACAGGGGTCCCAGGGCTATGGCTACACCTTC; CDR3: CSAGQGSQGYGYTF; D: TRBD1; size: .; J: TRBJ1-2; V: TRBV29-1
DNA: TGTGCCAGCAGCCAGGGACTAGCGGGGGGACAAGAGACCCAGTACTTC; CDR3: CASSQGLAGGQETQYF; D: TRBD2; size: .; J: TRBJ2-5; V: TRBV3-1/TRBV3-2
DNA: TGTGCCAGCAGCCGAACCGGGGCCGGGGACACTGAAGCTTTCTTT; CDR3: CASSRTGAGDTEAFF; D: .; size: .; J: TRBJ1-1; V: TRBV5-6
DNA: TGCAGTGCTAGATCCAAAATCCCCCAGTTCTTC; CDR3: CSARSKIPQFF; D: .; size: .; J: TRBJ2-1; V: TRBV20-1
DNA: TGTGCCAGCAGTCTCAGAGATAGCCAGCCCCAGCATTTT; CDR3: CASSLRDSQPQHF; D: .; size: .; J: TRBJ1-5; V: TRBV12-3/TRBV12-4
DNA: TGTGCCAGCAATCCGACAGGGGGGAGCTATGGCTACACCTTC; CDR3: CASNPTGGSYGYTF; D: TRBD1; size: few; J: TRBJ1-2; V: TRBV6-5
DNA: TGCGCCAGCAGCCAAGATCAGTACACTGAAGCTTTCTTT; CDR3: CASSQDQYTEAFF; D: .; size: .; J: TRBJ1-1; V: TRBV4-1
DNA: TGTGCCACCAGCAGAGGAACTCCGGGGAATGAGCAGTTCTTC; CDR3: CATSRGTPGNEQFF; D: .; size: .; J: TRBJ2-1; V: TRBV15
DNA: TGTGCCATCAGTCTACAGGGGAGCACCCCCAGCACTGAAGCTTTCTTT; CDR3: CAISLQGSTPSTEAFF; D: TRBD1; size: .; J: TRBJ1-1; V: TRBV10-3
DNA: TGTGCCAGCAGCTTCTTGGAGGGGCGGAATGGCTACACCTTC; CDR3: CASSFLEGRNGYTF; D: .; size: .; J: TRBJ1-2; V: TRBV7-9
DNA: TGCAGTGCTAGTTTTTCCAGGGGGCGTGATTGGAACACTGAAGCTTTCTTT; CDR3: CSASFSRGRDWNTEAFF; D: TRBD1; size: few; J: TRBJ1-1; V: TRBV20-1
DNA: TGTGCCAGTAGTACACCGGGGGGTAGGACTACTGAAGCTTTCTTT; CDR3: CASSTPGGRTTEAFF; D: .; size: .; J: TRBJ1-1; V: TRBV19
DNA: TGTGCCAGCAGCAGGGGAAGCGGGATCTATGAGCAGTTCTTC; CDR3: CASSRGSGIYEQFF; D: TRBD2; size: .; J: TRBJ2-1; V: TRBV11-3
DNA: TGTGCCAGTAGTATAGGAGAAGGATGGACAGATACGCAGTATTTT; CDR3: CASSIGEGWTDTQYF; D: .; size: .; J: TRBJ2-3; V: TRBV19
DNA: TGTGCCAGCAGCTCAACGACCGGGACCTCTGGAAACACCATATATTTT; CDR3: CASSSTTGTSGNTIYF; D: .; size: .; J: TRBJ1-3; V: TRBV9
DNA: TGTGCCAGCAGCTTTACAGAGGTTTCCTACGAGCAGTACTTC; CDR3: CASSFTEVSYEQYF; D: .; size: .; J: TRBJ2-7; V: TRBV5-5
DNA: TGCAGTGCTAGTGGACTAGCGGGGGGGCCGGACTTTTCTAGCACAGATACGCAGTATTTT; CDR3: CSASGLAGGPDFSSTDTQYF; D: TRBD2; size: .; J: TRBJ2-3; V: TRBV20-1
DNA: TGTGCCAGCCGTCGAAAGACTAGTAACTATGGCTACACCTTC; CDR3: CASRRKTSNYGYTF; D: .; size: .; J: TRBJ1-2; V: TRBV6-5
DNA: TGTGCCAGCAGCTCCTTCCCCGGGGACTATGGCTACACCTTC; CDR3: CASSSFPGDYGYTF; D: .; size: .; J: TRBJ1-2; V: TRBV11-3
DNA: TGTGCCTGGAGCGCCGGACTAGCGGGAGGTCATGAGCAGTTCTTC; CDR3: CAWSAGLAGGHEQFF; D: TRBD2; size: .; J: TRBJ2-1; V: TRBV30
DNA: TGTGCCAGCAGTGAATATTACGGGGCGGACACCGGGGAGCTGTTTTTT; CDR3: CASSEYYGADTGELFF; D: .; size: few; J: TRBJ2-2; V: TRBV25-1
DNA: TGTGCCTGGAGTGTACGGGGCAGTGAAGCTTTCTTT; CDR3: CAWSVRGSEAFF; D: .; size: .; J: TRBJ1-1; V: TRBV30
DNA: TGTGCCAGCAGCCCTATTATCCCCCGCGGTTTTGGCTACACCTTC; CDR3: CASSPIIPRGFGYTF; D: .; size: few; J: TRBJ1-2; V: TRBV7-2